A selection of T cell receptor beta chains follows, all from one sample in a study of graft-versus-host responses after intestinal transplantation. Profiling relied on immunoSEQ multiplex PCR, and the TCRdb table lists in-frame clones only, not all of them. The sample holds about 15,000 clones; roughly 80% are singletons and the top ten take 7.8%. The sequencing used ileum tissue, collected roughly 70 weeks after intestinal transplant. The receptors were sampled from a human patient who received an intestinal transplant, so some T cells may come from the graft donor. CDR3s include the opening cysteine and the closing phenylalanine or tryptophan. The D gene is left open where the match is weak. The size field is filled for only some rows; it gives once, few, many or a size class.

length: 15
D: NA
size: NA
J: TRBJ2-1
V: TRBV6-1
DNA: TGTGCCAGCAGTGAAGGGGCAGGCTCCTACAATGAGCAGTTCTTC
CDR3: CASSEGAGSYNEQFF

length: 15
D: NA
size: NA
J: TRBJ2-1
V: TRBV7-9
DNA: TGTGCCAGCAGCGGTTGGCGGGGAGCCTACAATGAGCAGTTCTTC
CDR3: CASSGWRGAYNEQFF

length: 20
D: NA
size: NA
J: TRBJ1-6
V: TRBV18
DNA: TGTGCCAGCTCGCCGGATAGAGGGGTGGACTTAGCGGATCCTAATTCACCCCTCCACTTT
CDR3: CASSPDRGVDLADPNSPLHF

length: 15
D: TRBD2
size: NA
J: TRBJ2-3
V: TRBV5-1
DNA: TGCGCCAGCAGCCGTAGCGGGCCTAGCACAGATACGCAGTATTTT
CDR3: CASSRSGPSTDTQYF

length: 19
D: TRBD2
size: NA
J: TRBJ2-5
V: TRBV12-5
DNA: TGTGCTAGTGGTTTCCCCCCCCCGGGACTAGCGGGGGGACCAGAGACCCAGTACTTC
CDR3: CASGFPPPGLAGGPETQYF

length: 14
D: TRBD1
size: NA
J: TRBJ1-2
V: TRBV7-2
DNA: TGTGCCAGCAGCTCTCGGACAGGGCCCTATGGCTACACCTTC
CDR3: CASSSRTGPYGYTF

length: 15
D: NA
size: few
J: TRBJ2-7
V: TRBV6-8
DNA: TGTGCCAGCAGGATGTATGAGACGGCAGTCTACGAGCAGTACTTC
CDR3: CASRMYETAVYEQYF

length: 13
D: TRBD1
size: NA
J: TRBJ2-7
V: TRBV15
DNA: TGTGCCACCAGCCCAGGGGGCTCCTACGAGCAGTACTTC
CDR3: CATSPGGSYEQYF

length: 14
D: TRBD1
size: NA
J: TRBJ1-1
V: TRBV19
DNA: TGTGCCAGTAGTATGGACAGGGTGGCCACTGAAGCTTTCTTT
CDR3: CASSMDRVATEAFF

length: 14
D: NA
size: large
J: TRBJ1-6
V: TRBV19
DNA: TGTGCCACCCGACCGATACAAGATAATTCACCCCTCCACTTT
CDR3: CATRPIQDNSPLHF

length: 15
D: TRBD1
size: NA
J: TRBJ1-1
V: TRBV9
DNA: TGTGCCAGCAGCGTAGTCTCAGGGGGCGCCGGAAGAGCTTTCTTT
CDR3: CASSVVSGGAGRAFF

length: 14
D: NA
size: NA
J: TRBJ2-2
V: TRBV27
DNA: TGTGCCAGCCATGGCGGGGAAGGGCCCGGGGAGCTGTTTTTT
CDR3: CASHGGEGPGELFF

length: 17
D: NA
size: NA
J: TRBJ1-1
V: TRBV9
DNA: TGTGCCAGCAGCTTCGGGGCCGGGGATCATGTGAACACTGAAGCTTTCTTT
CDR3: CASSFGAGDHVNTEAFF

length: 15
D: NA
size: NA
J: TRBJ1-5
V: TRBV6-1
DNA: TGTGCCAGCAGGCCGGGGACGGAGAGCAATCAGCCCCAGCATTTT
CDR3: CASRPGTESNQPQHF

length: 14
D: NA
size: once
J: TRBJ1-2
V: TRBV11-2
DNA: TGTGCCAGCAGCTTAGGGGGCACTAACTATGGCTACACCTTC
CDR3: CASSLGGTNYGYTF

length: 13
D: NA
size: few
J: TRBJ1-2
V: TRBV6-1
DNA: TGTGCCAGCAGTGAAGTGGGGTACTATGGCTACACCTTC
CDR3: CASSEVGYYGYTF

length: 15
D: TRBD2
size: NA
J: TRBJ2-7
V: TRBV2
DNA: TGTGCCAGCTCCCGGGGGCTAGCGGGGGACTACGAGCAGTACTTC
CDR3: CASSRGLAGDYEQYF

length: 13
D: TRBD1
size: NA
J: TRBJ1-2
V: TRBV5-6
DNA: TGTGCCAGCAGCTTGTACAGGGGTTGTGGCTACACCTTC
CDR3: CASSLYRGCGYTF

length: 13
D: NA
size: NA
J: TRBJ2-1
V: TRBV19
DNA: TGTGCCAGTAGTATTTCCAGGAACAATGAGCAGTTCTTC
CDR3: CASSISRNNEQFF

length: 14
D: TRBD1
size: once
J: TRBJ2-7
V: TRBV13
DNA: TGTGCCAGCACCGCGACAGGGAGCCCCTACGAGCAGTACTTC
CDR3: CASTATGSPYEQYF

length: 11
D: TRBD1
size: NA
J: TRBJ1-2
V: TRBV29-1
DNA: TGCAGCGCGACAGGGAACTATGGCTACACCTTC
CDR3: CSATGNYGYTF

length: 15
D: NA
size: NA
J: TRBJ1-5
V: TRBV10-2
DNA: TGCGCCAGCAATCCGTCCGGATATAGCAATCAGCCCCAGCATTTT
CDR3: CASNPSGYSNQPQHF

length: 18
D: TRBD2
size: NA
J: TRBJ2-3
V: TRBV5-1
DNA: TGCGCCAGCACCCGGATAGCTAGCGGGGGGTTCGAGACAGATACGCAGTATTTT
CDR3: CASTRIASGGFETDTQYF

length: 16
D: TRBD1
size: NA
J: TRBJ2-7
V: TRBV19
DNA: TGTGCCAGTAGTATCTACCAGGGGGCCCCCTCCTACGAGCAGTACTTC
CDR3: CASSIYQGAPSYEQYF

length: 13
D: NA
size: once
J: TRBJ2-7
V: TRBV19
DNA: TGTGCCAGTAGTATATGGTACCAGGGCGAGCAGTACTTC
CDR3: CASSIWYQGEQYF

length: 13
D: NA
size: NA
J: TRBJ2-3
V: TRBV7-2
DNA: TGTGCCAGCAGCTTAATCGGGGGCGATACGCAGTATTTT
CDR3: CASSLIGGDTQYF

length: 13
D: NA
size: NA
J: TRBJ1-6
V: TRBV7-6
DNA: TGTGCCAGCAGGGGAGTCAGGAATTCACCCCTCCACTTT
CDR3: CASRGVRNSPLHF

length: 14
D: NA
size: NA
J: TRBJ1-2
V: TRBV5-4
DNA: TGTGCCAGCAGCTTCGGCGGAGCTAACTATGGCTACACCTTC
CDR3: CASSFGGANYGYTF

length: 14
D: TRBD1
size: NA
J: TRBJ1-2
V: TRBV2
DNA: TGTGCCAGCAGCCACGGACAGGGGGCGGGTGGCTACACCTTC
CDR3: CASSHGQGAGGYTF

length: 13
D: NA
size: NA
J: TRBJ2-1
V: TRBV1
DNA: TGCACCAGCAGCCACGAGAAGTCGGAGGGGCAGTTCTTC
CDR3: CTSSHEKSEGQFF

length: 14
D: TRBD1
size: NA
J: TRBJ1-1
V: TRBV5-1
DNA: TGCGCCAGCAGCGCGACAGGGGGTAGCACTGAAGCTTTCTTT
CDR3: CASSATGGSTEAFF

length: 16
D: TRBD1
size: few
J: TRBJ1-4
V: TRBV2
DNA: TGTGCCAGCAGTCAAGAGGGACCGCGGACAGGGGAAAAACTGTTTTTT
CDR3: CASSQEGPRTGEKLFF

length: 14
D: TRBD2
size: NA
J: TRBJ2-5
V: TRBV29-1
DNA: TGCAGCGTTGTACGGGGGGGAACCCAAGAGACCCAGTACTTC
CDR3: CSVVRGGTQETQYF

length: 14
D: TRBD1
size: NA
J: TRBJ1-4
V: TRBV6-1
DNA: TGTGCCAGCAGTGAAAGCAGGGGGCGAGAAAAACTGTTTTTT
CDR3: CASSESRGREKLFF

length: 15
D: TRBD1
size: NA
J: TRBJ2-7
V: TRBV29-1
DNA: TGCAGCGTTGCCGGGACAGGGGGCGCTTCCTACGAGCAGTACTTC
CDR3: CSVAGTGGASYEQYF

length: 15
D: NA
size: NA
J: TRBJ1-3
V: TRBV6-5
DNA: TGTGCCAGCAGTTCTCCCGCCAACTCTGGAAACACCATATATTTT
CDR3: CASSSPANSGNTIYF

length: 14
D: NA
size: NA
J: TRBJ1-2
V: TRBV7-8
DNA: TGTGCCAGCAGCTTAGCTGGGGGGAAGGGTGGCTACACCTTC
CDR3: CASSLAGGKGGYTF

length: 15
D: TRBD1
size: NA
J: TRBJ1-1
V: TRBV4-1
DNA: TGCGCCAGCAGCCAGCCGGGACAGGCCCTTTTTGGCGCTTTCTTT
CDR3: CASSQPGQALFGAFF

length: 13
D: NA
size: few
J: TRBJ2-7
V: TRBV6-5
DNA: TGTGCCACCCGCCTGGGGGCCTCCTACGAGCAGTACTTC
CDR3: CATRLGASYEQYF

length: 11
D: NA
size: few
J: TRBJ1-5
V: TRBV5-8
DNA: TGTGCCAGCAGGCGGGGGCAGCCCCAGCATTTT
CDR3: CASRRGQPQHF

length: 14
D: NA
size: NA
J: TRBJ2-7
V: TRBV6-5
DNA: TGTGCCAGCAGCCACTCGGGATCCCCCTACGAGCAGTACTTC
CDR3: CASSHSGSPYEQYF

length: 14
D: NA
size: NA
J: TRBJ1-1
V: TRBV9
DNA: TGTGCCAGCAGTGGGGGGCGGATAGTTGGTGAAGCTTTCTTT
CDR3: CASSGGRIVGEAFF

length: 15
D: TRBD2
size: NA
J: TRBJ2-1
V: TRBV6-4
DNA: TGTGCCAGCAGTGAGGGTAGCGGGGGGGTCAATGAGCAGTTCTTC
CDR3: CASSEGSGGVNEQFF

length: 16
D: NA
size: NA
J: TRBJ2-7
V: TRBV7-3
DNA: TGTGCCAGCAGCCGAAATTCTCCTCGGAGGTCCTACGAGCAGTACTTC
CDR3: CASSRNSPRRSYEQYF

length: 14
D: NA
size: NA
J: TRBJ1-1
V: TRBV6-1
DNA: TGTGCCAGCAGTGATCCGACAGGCTACACTGAAGCTTTCTTT
CDR3: CASSDPTGYTEAFF

length: 14
D: NA
size: NA
J: TRBJ2-5
V: TRBV15
DNA: TGTGCCACCAGCAGGGAGCCCCTGGGGGAGACCCAGTACTTC
CDR3: CATSREPLGETQYF

length: 15
D: TRBD1
size: NA
J: TRBJ1-1
V: TRBV4-2
DNA: TGTGCCAGCAGCCAAGAAGGGACAGGGGGCACTGAAGCTTTCTTT
CDR3: CASSQEGTGGTEAFF

length: 18
D: NA
size: NA
J: TRBJ1-1
V: TRBV13
DNA: TGTGCCAGCAGCTTAAATTACGGGGTGGGGCGCGGCGGCACTGAAGCTTTCTTT
CDR3: CASSLNYGVGRGGTEAFF

length: 13
D: NA
size: NA
J: TRBJ1-1
V: TRBV5-5
DNA: TGTGCCAGCACCTCCCGACTAGACACTGAAGCTTTCTTT
CDR3: CASTSRLDTEAFF

length: 14
D: NA
size: NA
J: TRBJ2-3
V: TRBV11-2
DNA: TGTGCCAGCAGCCTCTGGGGGGTGGTGGATACGCAGTATTTT
CDR3: CASSLWGVVDTQYF

length: 14
D: NA
size: NA
J: TRBJ1-2
V: TRBV10-2
DNA: TGCGCCAGCAGTGAGTCGACGGGGGGAAATGGCTACACCTTC
CDR3: CASSESTGGNGYTF

length: 15
D: TRBD1
size: NA
J: TRBJ2-3
V: TRBV5-8
DNA: TGTGCCAGCAGCAAAGGACAGGGCATCACAGATACGCAGTATTTT
CDR3: CASSKGQGITDTQYF

length: 13
D: NA
size: NA
J: TRBJ2-5
V: TRBV9
DNA: TGTGCCAGCAGCGTAGTTCCGGTGAAGACCCAGTACTTC
CDR3: CASSVVPVKTQYF

length: 14
D: TRBD1
size: few
J: TRBJ1-3
V: TRBV6-4
DNA: TGTGCCACCTCGGACAGGGGGCTAGGAAACACCATATATTTT
CDR3: CATSDRGLGNTIYF

length: 13
D: NA
size: few
J: TRBJ1-2
V: TRBV6-5
DNA: TGTGCCAGCAGTTGGCGAGGGGGCTATGGCTACACCTTC
CDR3: CASSWRGGYGYTF

length: 17
D: TRBD2
size: NA
J: TRBJ2-3
V: TRBV7-9
DNA: TGTGCCAGCAGCTTGGGACTAGCGGGGGGGAAAACAGATACGCAGTATTTT
CDR3: CASSLGLAGGKTDTQYF

length: 15
D: NA
size: NA
J: TRBJ2-7
V: TRBV2
DNA: TGTGCCAGCGAGCCTTCAGGGGTTGAGGCTTACGAGCAGTACTTC
CDR3: CASEPSGVEAYEQYF

length: 15
D: NA
size: NA
J: TRBJ1-5
V: TRBV19
DNA: TGTGCCAGTAGTATATATGCGTATAGCAATCAGCCCCAGCATTTT
CDR3: CASSIYAYSNQPQHF